This T cell receptor beta chain was documented in a study of blood T cell repertoires in COVID-19. Overall study: Sites in the United States, Italy and Spain provided acute and convalescent COVID-19 samples.

Looked up from germline, CDR1 is LGHDT and CDR2 is YNNKEL (reference sequence). This CDR3 spans 22 amino acids. V lost 2 bases and J lost 4; bases outside the gene matches: 19. Per the original data handling: The assay estimated nucleated cells by amplifying reference gene primers. Measured with immunoSEQ multiplex PCR; TCRdb has only the in-frame clones, and not every one. V and J calls and clone size follow that table, whereas D and trimming were derived from the DNA. The table records over 65,000 clones, 80% to 95% of them present only once. The receptor was isolated from a woman over 75 with acute or convalescent COVID-19. Specimen: peripheral blood. This chain joins TRBV3-1 (or the pseudogene TRBV3-2) and TRBJ2-1; the match to TRBD2 covers 14 bases. CDR3 residues: CASSQWRLTSGGAPYRYNEQFF. For the CDR3, the DNA is TGTGCCAGCAGCCAATGGCGACTGACTAGCGGGGGGGCCCCCTACCGATACAATGAGCAGTTCTTC.